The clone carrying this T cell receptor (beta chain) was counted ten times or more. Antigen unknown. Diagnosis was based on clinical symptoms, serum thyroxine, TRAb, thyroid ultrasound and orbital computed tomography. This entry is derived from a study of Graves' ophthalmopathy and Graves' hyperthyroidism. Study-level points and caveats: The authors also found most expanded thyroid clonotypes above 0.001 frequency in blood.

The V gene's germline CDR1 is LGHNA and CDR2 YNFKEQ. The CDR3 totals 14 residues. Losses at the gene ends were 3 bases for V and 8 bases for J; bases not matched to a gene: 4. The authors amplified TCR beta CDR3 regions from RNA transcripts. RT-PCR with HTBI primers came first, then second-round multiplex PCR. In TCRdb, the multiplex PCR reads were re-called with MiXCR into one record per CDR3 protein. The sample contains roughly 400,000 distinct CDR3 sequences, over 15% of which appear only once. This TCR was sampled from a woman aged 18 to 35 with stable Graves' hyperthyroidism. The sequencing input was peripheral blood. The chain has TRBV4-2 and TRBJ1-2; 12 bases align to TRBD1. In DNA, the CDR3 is TGTGCCAGCAGCCAGGGGACAGGGGGCACGGGCTACACCTTC. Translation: CASSQGTGGTGYTF.